One and the same sample provided the 32 T cell receptor beta chains below, sequenced in a study of T-cell memory formation after mild COVID-19. TCRdb ran MiXCR on the 5' RACE reads and lists one entry per CDR3 protein. The sample gives 390,000 or so distinct CDR3 sequences, about 16% of which show up once; 20% to 25% is in the top ten. Sequencing used PBMCs or a T cell subset sorted from them (not recorded which). The receptors derive from a man between 18 and 29 years old who had mild COVID-19 (a few samples of this study predate the infection). Cell type and time point are not known.

The chain uses TRBV5-1 and TRBJ2-7, with 8 bases aligning to TRBD1. V trimming: 4 bases; J trimming: 1 base; junction bases outside the gene matches: 7. The CDR3 covers 15 residues. The germline V gene encodes CDR1 SGHRS and CDR2 YFSETQ. The CDR3 coding sequence is TGCGCCAGCAGCCCAGGACAGGGTCATTCCTACGAGCAGTACTTC. It translates to CASSPGQGHSYEQYF.

This clonotype was observed a few times. The chain combines TRBV12-3 or TRBV12-4 with TRBJ2-5; TRBD2 aligns across 7 bases. The CDR3 has 15 amino acids. V lost 2 bases and J lost 4; bases outside the gene matches: 7. CDR3 residues: CASSLKAGLLETQYF. CDR3 bases: TGTGCCAGCAGTTTAAAAGCGGGGCTGCTAGAGACCCAGTACTTC.

On this clonotype: With a much larger clone just one base away, this may be a read error. This chain connects TRBV5-1 to TRBJ2-1, with TRBD2 matching 7 bases. The CDR3 runs to 15 residues. Germline lookup yields CDR1 SGHRS and CDR2 YFSETQ. V was pared by 7 bases and J by 8 bases, with 15 bases of the junction left unmatched. In DNA form, the CDR3 reads TGCGCCAGCGGTAGACTAGCTGGAACTTACTATGAGCAGTTCTTC. Translated, it gives CASGRLAGTYYEQFF.

In nucleotides, the CDR3 is TGTGCCAGCTCACACCGGGTCGGCTACGAGCAGTACGTC. Translation: CASSHRVGYEQYV. The chain carries TRBV27 and TRBJ2-7; D is ambiguous. V gave up 8 bases and J gave up 3 bases, with 14 bases separating them. Germline V lookup: CDR1 MNHEY, CDR2 SMNVEV (reference sequence). The CDR3 contains 13 residues.

This clonotype was seen a handful of times. The chain has TRBV6-6 and TRBJ2-7; D is possibly TRBD1 or TRBD2 (6 bases each). Deletions cut 2 bases from V and 2 bases from J, with 22 bases between. The CDR3 is 18 residues long. Germline V gene data show CDR1 as MNHNY and CDR2 as SVGAGI (reference sequence). The CDR3 nucleotides read TGTGCCAGCAGTTACCAAGATTCGGCTCGGGGGCTAGCCTACGAGCAGTACTTC. Encoded protein: CASSYQDSARGLAYEQYF.

This clonotype was seen more than once but under ten times. V gene TRBV4-3 combines with J gene TRBJ2-5; D is perhaps TRBD1 (5 bases). The V end was cut by 6 bases, the J end by 4 bases, with 18 bases between. The germline CDR1 and CDR2 sequences are LGHNA and YSLEER. This CDR3 is built from 15 residues. The CDR3 DNA reads as TGCGCCAGCAGTTATACAAGGGGCGGCGGAGAGACCCAGTACTTC. This sequence encodes CASSYTRGGGETQYF.

This clonotype was observed a few times. The chain has TRBV6-1 and TRBJ1-1, with TRBD1 as a possible D gene (5 bases). CDR1 MNHNS and CDR2 SASEGT come from the germline V gene. V was cut by 2 bases and J by 4 bases, with 11 bases left in between. The CDR3 sequence is 14 residues long. The CDR3 reads CASSEQGEGTEAFF. The CDR3 region has the DNA TGTGCCAGCAGTGAACAAGGGGAAGGCACTGAAGCTTTCTTT.

This chain connects TRBV20-1 to TRBJ2-5; TRBD2 matches at 8 bases. The V segment lost 5 bases and the J segment 5 bases; nucleotides outside the gene matches: 4. The CDR3 extends over 12 amino acids. Germline values: CDR1 DFQATT, CDR2 SNEGSKA (reference sequence). CDR3 bases: TGCAGTGCTTTTAGCGGGGAGGAGACCCAGTACTTC. Protein product: CSAFSGEETQYF.

V is TRBV18 and J is TRBJ2-3; TRBD2 matches at 9 bases. Trimming cost V 5 bases and J 4 bases; bases outside gene matches: 13. The CDR3 is made up of 17 amino acids. Germline V gives CDR1 KGHSH, CDR2 LQKENI. The CDR3 protein is CASSSTAGGYEADTQYF. The CDR3 DNA reads as TGTGCCAGCTCATCTACAGCGGGGGGATATGAGGCAGATACGCAGTATTTT.

The chain carries TRBV10-3 and TRBJ1-5, with 9 bases aligning to TRBD1. The germline V gene encodes CDR1 ENHRY and CDR2 SYGVKD. Unmatched junction bases numbered 8, after V lost 3 bases and J lost 5 bases. CDR3 length: 16 residues. CDR3 in amino acids: CAISDQTGGMDQPQHF. The CDR3 DNA reads TGTGCCATCAGTGATCAGACAGGGGGAATGGATCAGCCCCAGCATTTT.

This clonotype was recorded a few times. V gene TRBV24-1 combines with J gene TRBJ2-3, with a tentative D call TRBD2 (5 bases). The CDR3 covers 15 residues. Germline lookup yields CDR1 KGHDR and CDR2 SFDVKD. The V end lost 4 bases, the J end lost 1 base, and 11 bases lay between the germline ends. The CDR3, as DNA: TGTGCCACCAGTGAAGCCGGGATCCGCACAGATACGCAGTATTTT. This encodes CATSEAGIRTDTQYF.

This clonotype occurred a few times. The chain links TRBV5-5 to TRBJ1-5; D unclear. The CDR3 is 14 residues long. Trimming took 1 base from V and 9 from J, leaving 14 bases between them. The V gene's germline CDR1 is SGHKS and CDR2 YYEKEE (reference sequence). The CDR3 sequence is CASSLRREEGPQHF. The CDR3 DNA reads as TGTGCCAGCAGCTTGAGGAGGGAGGAGGGGCCCCAGCATTTT.

The chain recombines TRBV5-1 with TRBJ2-7, with D possibly being TRBD1 or TRBD2 (6 bases each). This CDR3 has 14 residues. Germline assignment: CDR1 SGHRS and CDR2 YFSETQ. Trimming took off 0 bases at V and 5 bases at J, with 12 bases between the two ends. DNA for the CDR3: TGCGCCAGCAGCTTGGGGGGGGCGCGTAACGAGCAGTACTTC. Translation gives CASSLGGARNEQYF.

In this sample, this clonotype turned up many times. The rearrangement uses TRBV7-2 and TRBJ1-1; D is perhaps TRBD1 (5 bases). The CDR3 covers 13 residues. V lost 3 bases and J lost 4, with 9 bases in between. CDR1 is SGHTA, CDR2 FQGNSA, per germline. The CDR3 loop is CASSLERGTEAFF. DNA of the CDR3: TGTGCCAGCAGCTTGGAGAGGGGCACTGAAGCTTTCTTT.

V usage is TRBV5-1 and J usage is TRBJ2-6; a possible D gene is TRBD2 (6 bases). V lost 5 bases, J lost 0 bases, and 15 bases lay in between. This CDR3 comprises 17 residues. Germline V lookup: CDR1 SGHRS, CDR2 YFSETQ. The CDR3 DNA follows: TGCGCCAGCAGGGTATCGGGACTTCTCTCTGGGGCCAACGTCCTGACTTTC. Amino acid sequence: CASRVSGLLSGANVLTF.

The genes are TRBV7-3 and TRBJ1-1, with D perhaps matching TRBD1 (5 bases). V was trimmed by 5 bases and J by 8 bases, leaving 15 bases between them. This CDR3 comprises 13 residues. Germline V lookup: CDR1 SGHTA, CDR2 FQGTGA. CDR3 sequence: CASSAGSSGEAFF. CDR3 nucleotides: TGTGCCAGCAGCGCAGGGAGCTCGGGGGAAGCTTTCTTT.

This clonotype was seen a handful of times. V usage is TRBV6-6 and J usage is TRBJ1-5; the D gene is possibly TRBD1 (5 bases). The V gene's germline CDR1 is MNHNY and CDR2 SVGAGI (reference sequence). The germline V and J ends were trimmed by 6 bases and 0 bases, with 15 bases remaining between them. The CDR3 covers 16 residues. CDR3 sequence reads: CASSQGDGYSNQPQHF. In nucleotides, the CDR3 is TGTGCCAGCAGCCAAGGGGATGGCTATAGCAATCAGCCCCAGCATTTT.

The rearrangement links TRBV10-3 to TRBJ1-2; 7 positions agree with TRBD1. The CDR3 spans 13 residues. The germline V gene encodes CDR1 ENHRY and CDR2 SYGVKD. Trimming removed 5 bases from V and 7 bases from J; junction bases left unmatched: 7. CDR3 bases: TGTGCCATCAGTCAGGGGGAGAATCCTGGCTACACCTTC. Translation: CAISQGENPGYTF.

In its sample, this clonotype was seen many times. The chain links TRBV29-1 to TRBJ2-2; the D gene is possibly TRBD2 (6 bases). This CDR3 is 14 amino acids long. V lost 7 bases and J 1 base, leaving 13 bases between the germline ends. Per the germline V gene, CDR1 is SQVTM and CDR2 is ANQGSEA. CDR3 protein: CSARRGENTGELFF. DNA of the CDR3: TGCAGCGCCCGTCGCGGGGAGAACACCGGGGAGCTGTTTTTT.

CDR3 region: CSVGGGQGAEETQYF. The CDR3 region has the DNA TGCAGCGTTGGCGGGGGGCAGGGGGCGGAAGAGACCCAGTACTTC. The J gene is TRBJ2-5, the V gene TRBV29-1; D is perhaps TRBD1 or TRBD2 (8 bases each). Germline loops: CDR1 SQVTM, CDR2 ANQGSEA. The CDR3 runs to 15 residues. V was pared by 4 bases and J by 3 bases, with 18 bases between.

This clonotype was seen a few times. The chain employs TRBV7-9 and TRBJ1-1; 7 bases are shared with TRBD1. Germline trimming cut 5 bases from V and 0 bases from J; bases unmatched to any gene: 6. The CDR3 consists of 15 residues. Germline V gene data show CDR1 as SEHNR and CDR2 as FQNEAQ (reference sequence). CDR3 protein: CASSPMTGLNTEAFF. CDR3 DNA: TGTGCCAGCAGCCCGATGACAGGGTTGAACACTGAAGCTTTCTTT.

To note about this clonotype: The CDR3 ends on some other residue instead of the conserved phenylalanine or tryptophan, so this is likely a read error. V and J are TRBV6-2 or TRBV6-3 and TRBJ1-2; D perhaps matches TRBD1 (5 bases). Germline-derived CDR1 and CDR2 are MNHEY and SVGEGT. This CDR3 region has 14 residues. V was clipped by 4 bases and J by 7 bases, with 16 bases between them. Written as DNA, the CDR3 is TGTGCCAGCAGTTCCGCCCCGGGACTCGGTGGCTACACCTTA. Protein product: CASSSAPGLGGYTL.

The chain combines TRBV28 with TRBJ1-1; no definite D call. The CDR3 is 12 residues long. Trimming shortened V by 6 bases and J by 3 bases, and 8 bases separated the two germline ends. Germline V lookup: CDR1 MDHEN, CDR2 SYDVKM. CDR3 amino acids: CASSLEYTEAFF. The DNA of the CDR3 is TGTGCCAGCAGCCTAGAATACACTGAAGCTTTCTTT.

The chain is built from TRBV4-1 and TRBJ2-2; 11 bases match TRBD2. Germline values: CDR1 MGHRA, CDR2 YSYEKL. V lost 0 bases and J lost 7; bases outside the gene matches: 7. This CDR3 has 17 residues. The CDR3 coding sequence is TGCGCCAGCAGCCAAGAAATGACTAGCGGGGCCGGCGGGGAGCTGTTTTTT. It encodes CASSQEMTSGAGGELFF.

V gene TRBV5-4 combines with J gene TRBJ2-1; D is unclear. There are 14 residues in the CDR3. Trimming took 9 bases from V and 1 from J, leaving 14 bases between them. The germline V gene has CDR1 SGHNT and CDR2 YYREEE (reference sequence). The CDR3 spells CAIRTAFSYNEQFF. The CDR3 region has the DNA TGTGCCATCAGAACGGCCTTTTCCTACAATGAGCAGTTCTTC. Together with reference TRBV5-4 and TRBJ2-1, the CDR3 gives the full variable domain: ETGVTQSPTHLIKTRGQQVTLRCSSQSGHNTVSWYQQALGQGPQFIFQYYREEENGRGNFPPRFSGLQFPNYSSELNVNALELDDSALYLCAIRTAFSYNEQFFGPGTRLTVL.

The gene calls are TRBV10-3 and TRBJ1-1, with no clear D. V gave up 6 bases and J gave up 1 base, with 9 bases separating them. Germline CDR1 is ENHRY and CDR2 is SYGVKD. CDR3 length equals 13 residues. The CDR3 protein is CAIRAAGNTEAFF. The CDR3 bases are TGTGCCATCAGGGCAGCGGGGAACACTGAAGCTTTCTTT.

This clonotype was recorded at least ten times. The chain employs TRBV20-1 and TRBJ2-1; tentative D call: TRBD2 (5 bases). The CDR3 sequence is 16 residues long. CDR1 and CDR2 from the germline V gene are DFQATT and SNEGSKA (reference sequence). Trimming removed 6 bases at V and 5 bases at J, with 23 bases between. The CDR3 here is CSADPMDSLDNNEQFF. The CDR3 nucleotides are TGCAGTGCCGATCCGATGGACTCGTTAGATAACAATGAGCAGTTCTTC.

This clonotype was recorded many times. The V gene is TRBV12-3 or TRBV12-4, the J gene TRBJ2-1, with 12 positions matching TRBD2. The V gene end was trimmed by 7 bases and the J gene end by 9 bases; junction bases not matched to a gene: 10. The CDR3 totals 15 residues. For the CDR3, the DNA is TGTGCCAGCACCCGGGCTAGCGGGGGGGCCGGTGAGCAGTTCTTC. Translated, it gives CASTRASGGAGEQFF.

This clonotype was seen a handful of times. V is TRBV7-2 and J is TRBJ1-5; TRBD1 matches 7 bases. V lost 0 bases to trimming and J lost 4 bases; unmatched junction nucleotides: 9. CDR1 and CDR2 from the germline V gene are SGHTA and FQGNSA. This CDR3 region has 17 residues. The DNA for the CDR3 is TGTGCCAGCAGCTTAGCGGGCGGGGCAGGGGGAAATCAGCCCCAGCATTTT. As protein: CASSLAGGAGGNQPQHF. Based on the CDR3 plus reference TRBV7-2 and TRBJ1-5, the full variable domain is GAGVSQSPSNKVTEKGKDVELRCDPISGHTALYWYRQSLGQGLEFLIYFQGNSAPDKSGLPSDRFSAERTGGSVSTLTIQRTQQEDSAVYLCASSLAGGAGGNQPQHFGDGTRLSIL.

This clonotype was seen only a few times. CDR3 sequence reads: CASSLSSGGMETQYF. In nucleotides, the CDR3 is TGTGCCAGCAGCCTCTCTAGCGGGGGGATGGAGACCCAGTACTTC. The chain uses TRBV11-1 and TRBJ2-5; 11 nucleotides line up with TRBD2. Germline trimming cut 5 bases from V and 5 bases from J; bases unmatched to any gene: 7. The CDR3 is made up of 15 amino acids. Germline V CDR1 and CDR2: SGHAT, FQDESV (reference sequence).

The chain uses TRBV11-2 and TRBJ1-2; possibly TRBD1 for D (5 bases). The germline CDR1 and CDR2 sequences are SGHAT and FQNNGV. With 6 bases removed from V and 1 base from J, the gap between germline ends came to 9 bases. CDR3 length equals 13 residues. CDR3: CASSPGHNYGYTF. The CDR3 bases are TGTGCCAGCAGTCCAGGGCATAACTATGGCTACACCTTC.

This clonotype was counted ten times or more. V usage is TRBV5-1 and J usage is TRBJ2-1, with 10 bases fitting TRBD1. V gave up 1 base and J gave up 7 bases; unmatched junction bases: 2. The germline gives CDR1 SGHRS, CDR2 YFSETQ. The CDR3 is made up of 14 amino acids. CDR3 DNA sequence: TGCGCCAGCAGCTTGAGGACAGGGGGAAATGAGCAGTTCTTC. Its protein product is CASSLRTGGNEQFF.